These 8 T cell receptor beta chains were all obtained from the same sample, sequenced in a study of blood T cell repertoires in COVID-19. The protocol was immunoSEQ multiplex PCR, while the TCRdb copy is restricted to in-frame clones and leaves out a portion. The sample yields around 160,000 clones, around nine tenths seen once. The source material was peripheral blood. These receptors were obtained from a human donor in a cohort sampled during active COVID-19.

This clone has a handful of counts. The rearrangement joins TRBV30 to TRBJ1-5; 8 nucleotides align to TRBD1. In germline, CDR1 is GTSNPN, CDR2 SVGIG (reference sequence). The CDR3 runs to 17 residues. The trim removed 2 bases at V and 0 bases at J, leaving 9 bases unmatched. The CDR3 DNA reads as TGTGCCTGGAGTAGACAGGGGTTAACACGTAGCAATCAGCCCCAGCATTTT. Protein: CAWSRQGLTRSNQPQHF.

This clone was recorded a few times. The chain employs TRBV6-5 and TRBJ2-7, with 8 positions matching TRBD2. Germline lookup yields CDR1 MNHEY and CDR2 SVGAGI. The CDR3 has 14 amino acids. With V trimmed by 8 bases and J by 0 bases, 6 bases remained unmatched. The DNA of the CDR3 is TGTGCCAGCCAAAAGCGGGAGACCTCCTACGAGCAGTACTTC. This codes for CASQKRETSYEQYF.

For this clone: The germline gene is not matched at one end of the junction; a read error may be the cause. Other DNA sequences in this specimen translate into the identical CDR3. V is TRBV6-5 and J is TRBJ1-6; 11 bases agree with TRBD1. This CDR3 region has 14 residues. Germline CDR1 reads MNHEY; CDR2 reads SVGAGI. DNA for the CDR3: TGTGCCAGTAGTTACACGGGACAGGGGGGGCCCCTCCACTTT. This encodes CASSYTGQGGPLHF.

V usage is TRBV12-3 or TRBV12-4 and J usage is TRBJ2-1, with D perhaps TRBD1 (6 bases). The length of the CDR3 is 13 residues. Trimming left V 8 bases short and J 3 bases short, with 11 bases between. CDR3 nucleotide sequence: TGTGCCAGCGGAACAGGGTTCTACAATGAGCAGTTCTTC. Its protein is CASGTGFYNEQFF.

This chain links TRBV27 with TRBJ1-1; D gene unclear. Germline CDR1 MNHEY, CDR2 SMNVEV (reference sequence). CDR3 length: 14 amino acids. V gave up 5 bases and J gave up 4 bases, with 14 bases separating them. The CDR3 reads CASSTSQWVTEAFF. The DNA for the CDR3 is TGTGCCAGCAGTACGTCACAGTGGGTCACTGAAGCTTTCTTT.

This clone appeared once. The chain is built from TRBV5-1 and TRBJ1-2; the D gene is possibly TRBD1 (6 bases). The V end lost 6 bases, the J end lost 8 bases, and 11 bases lay between the germline ends. This CDR3 region has 11 residues. In germline, CDR1 is SGHRS, CDR2 YFSETQ. The DNA of the CDR3 is TGCGCCAGCACCGGGGGGCGAGGCTACACCTTC. Amino acid sequence: CASTGGRGYTF.

This clone was recorded only once. This chain uses TRBV3-1 (or the pseudogene TRBV3-2) with TRBJ1-3; D is ambiguous. The V and J ends lost 4 bases and 2 bases respectively, with 18 bases between them. Germline V gene data show CDR1 as LGHDT and CDR2 as YNNKEL (reference sequence). The CDR3 extends over 17 amino acids. The CDR3 spells CASSPGTPGGTGNTIYF. The CDR3 coding sequence is TGTGCCAGCAGCCCAGGCACCCCAGGAGGTACTGGAAACACCATATATTTT.

The chain joins TRBV3-1 (or the pseudogene TRBV3-2) to TRBJ1-1, with a possible D match to TRBD1 (6 bases). Germline CDR1 and CDR2: LGHDT and YNNKEL (reference sequence). The CDR3 runs 15 residues. Trimming shortened V by 1 base and J by 5 bases, and 14 bases separated the two germline ends. This CDR3 is CASSQGPQGGTEAFF. For the CDR3, the DNA is TGTGCCAGCAGCCAAGGACCACAGGGTGGGACTGAAGCTTTCTTT.